The clone carrying this TCR beta chain was counted only a few times. Its specificity is unknown. Clinical symptoms, serum thyroxine, TRAb, thyroid ultrasound and orbital computed tomography established diagnosis. CDR1 MNHEY and CDR2 SVGEGT come from the germline V gene. The CDR3 totals 18 residues. Trimming cost V 2 bases and J 0 bases, with 14 bases left between them. This sample stems from a study of T cells in Graves' hyperthyroidism and ophthalmopathy. About the research overall: Peripheral blood was collected at initial diagnosis, before any treatment. Whole-study results and caveats: Among clonotypes expanded in thyroid above 0.001, most were also found in blood. The model foresaw ophthalmopathy a median roughly 6.3 months prior to onset.

Template material for amplifying TCR beta CDR3 regions consisted of RNA transcripts. The TCR CDR3 was amplified in a first-round RT-PCR using the HTBI primer set. TCRdb reanalysed the multiplex PCR reads using MiXCR and keeps one entry per CDR3 protein. The table shows about 300,000 distinct CDR3 sequences, with roughly a fifth occurring only once. The sample taken for sequencing was blood. The clonotype was recovered from a man between 50 and 59 years old with Graves' ophthalmopathy. The rearrangement links TRBV6-2 or TRBV6-3 to TRBJ2-6, with D perhaps matching TRBD1 or TRBD2 (5 bases each). The DNA for the CDR3 is TGTGCCAGCAGTTACCCCGGGGCCGGACACTCTGGGGCCAACGTCCTGACTTTC. It is translated as CASSYPGAGHSGANVLTF.